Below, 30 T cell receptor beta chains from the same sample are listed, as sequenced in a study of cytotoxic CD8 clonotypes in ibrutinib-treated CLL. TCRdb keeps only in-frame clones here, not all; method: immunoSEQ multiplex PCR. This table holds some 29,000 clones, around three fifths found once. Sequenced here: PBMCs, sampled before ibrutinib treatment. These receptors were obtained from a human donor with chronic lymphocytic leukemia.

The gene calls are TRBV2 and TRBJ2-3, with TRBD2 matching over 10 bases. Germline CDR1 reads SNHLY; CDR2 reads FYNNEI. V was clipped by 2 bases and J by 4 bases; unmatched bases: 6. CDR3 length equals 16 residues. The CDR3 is CASSEQRGGWADTQYF. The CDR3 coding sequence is TGTGCCAGCAGTGAACAGCGGGGGGGATGGGCAGATACGCAGTATTTT.

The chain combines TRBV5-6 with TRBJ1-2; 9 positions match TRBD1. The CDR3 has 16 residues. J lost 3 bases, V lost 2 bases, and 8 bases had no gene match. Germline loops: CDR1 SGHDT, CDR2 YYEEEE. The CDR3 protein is CASSLTGTGFDYGYTF. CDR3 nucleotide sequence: TGTGCCAGCAGCTTAACCGGGACAGGGTTCGACTATGGCTACACCTTC.

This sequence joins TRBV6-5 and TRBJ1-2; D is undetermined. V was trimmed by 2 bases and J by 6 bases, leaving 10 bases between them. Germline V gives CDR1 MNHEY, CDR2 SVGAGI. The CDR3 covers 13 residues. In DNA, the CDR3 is TGTGCCAGCAGTTACGGCCGGGGAGATGGCTACACCTTC. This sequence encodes CASSYGRGDGYTF.

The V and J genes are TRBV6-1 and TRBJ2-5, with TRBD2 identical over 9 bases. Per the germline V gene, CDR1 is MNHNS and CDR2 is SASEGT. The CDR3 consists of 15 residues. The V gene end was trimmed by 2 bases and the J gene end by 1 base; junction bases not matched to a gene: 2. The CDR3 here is CASSEMRGGQETQYF. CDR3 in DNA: TGTGCCAGCAGTGAAATGCGGGGGGGCCAAGAGACCCAGTACTTC.

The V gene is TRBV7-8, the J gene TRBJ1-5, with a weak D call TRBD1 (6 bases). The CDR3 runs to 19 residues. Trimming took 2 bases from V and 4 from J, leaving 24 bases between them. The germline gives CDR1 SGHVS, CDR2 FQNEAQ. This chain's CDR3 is CASSLIPLWLGGGNQPQHF. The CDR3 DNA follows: TGTGCCAGCAGCTTAATCCCTCTTTGGTTGGGGGGCGGAAATCAGCCCCAGCATTTT.

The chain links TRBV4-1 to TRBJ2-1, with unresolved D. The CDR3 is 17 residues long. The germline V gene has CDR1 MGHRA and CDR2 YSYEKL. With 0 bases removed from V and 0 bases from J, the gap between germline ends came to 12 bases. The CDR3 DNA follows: TGCGCCAGCAGCCAAGACGAGATATTGGGCTCCTACAATGAGCAGTTCTTC. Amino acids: CASSQDEILGSYNEQFF.

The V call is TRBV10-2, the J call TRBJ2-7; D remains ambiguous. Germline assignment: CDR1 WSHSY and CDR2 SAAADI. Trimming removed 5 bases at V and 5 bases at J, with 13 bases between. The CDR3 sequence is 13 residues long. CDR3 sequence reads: CASSTRLGDEQYF. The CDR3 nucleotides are TGCGCCAGCAGTACCCGACTTGGTGACGAGCAGTACTTC.

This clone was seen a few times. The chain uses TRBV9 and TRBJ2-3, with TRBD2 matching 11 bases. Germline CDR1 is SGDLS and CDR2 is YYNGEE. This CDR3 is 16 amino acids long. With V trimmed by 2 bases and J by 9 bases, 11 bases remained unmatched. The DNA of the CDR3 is TGTGCCAGCAGCGTTCAAACCGGGACTAGCGGCACCACGCAGTATTTT. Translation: CASSVQTGTSGTTQYF.

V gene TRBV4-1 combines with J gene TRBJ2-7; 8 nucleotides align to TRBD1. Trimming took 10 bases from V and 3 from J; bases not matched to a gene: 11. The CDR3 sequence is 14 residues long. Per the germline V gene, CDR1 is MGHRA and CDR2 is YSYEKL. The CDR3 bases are TGCGCCACCCGGCTCGACAGGGGTGACTACGAGCAGTACTTC. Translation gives CATRLDRGDYEQYF.

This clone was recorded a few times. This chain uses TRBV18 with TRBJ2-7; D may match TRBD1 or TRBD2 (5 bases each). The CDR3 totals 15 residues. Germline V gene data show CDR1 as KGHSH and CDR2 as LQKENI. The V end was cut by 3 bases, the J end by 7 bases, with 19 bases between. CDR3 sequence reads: CASSPAGQGTREQYF. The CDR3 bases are TGTGCCAGCTCACCGGCGGGCCAGGGAACTCGTGAGCAGTACTTC.

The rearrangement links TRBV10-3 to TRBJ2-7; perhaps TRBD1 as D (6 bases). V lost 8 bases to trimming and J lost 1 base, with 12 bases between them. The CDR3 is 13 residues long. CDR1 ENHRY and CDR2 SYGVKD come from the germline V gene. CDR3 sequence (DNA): TGTGCCATCGGGGAACAGGGATCCTACGAGCAGTACTTC. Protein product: CAIGEQGSYEQYF.

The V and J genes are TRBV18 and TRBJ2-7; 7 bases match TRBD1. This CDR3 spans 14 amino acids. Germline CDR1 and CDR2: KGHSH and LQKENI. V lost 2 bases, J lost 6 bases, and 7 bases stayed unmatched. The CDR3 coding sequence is TGTGCCAGCTCACCAGGAGGTCGACAGGGCGAGCAGTACTTC. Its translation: CASSPGGRQGEQYF. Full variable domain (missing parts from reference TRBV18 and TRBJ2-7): NAGVMQNPRHLVRRRGQEARLRCSPMKGHSHVYWYRQLPEEGLKFMVYLQKENIIDESGMPKERFSAEFPKEGPSILRIQQVVRGDSAAYFCASSPGGRQGEQYFGPGTRLTVT.

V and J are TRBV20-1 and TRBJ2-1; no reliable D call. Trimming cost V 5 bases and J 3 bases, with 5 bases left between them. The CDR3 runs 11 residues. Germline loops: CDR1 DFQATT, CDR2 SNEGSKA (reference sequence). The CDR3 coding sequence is TGCAGTGCTTCTATCTACAATGAGCAGTTCTTC. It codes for CSASIYNEQFF.

For the CDR3, the DNA is TGTGCCAGCCTTCAGAGGGGATGGGAAGATACGCAGTATTTT. This encodes CASLQRGWEDTQYF. This chain uses TRBV5-6 with TRBJ2-3, with D perhaps assigned TRBD1 or TRBD2 (5 bases each). Germline lookup yields CDR1 SGHDT and CDR2 YYEEEE. Trimming took 7 bases from V and 5 from J, leaving 17 bases between them. The CDR3 consists of 14 residues.

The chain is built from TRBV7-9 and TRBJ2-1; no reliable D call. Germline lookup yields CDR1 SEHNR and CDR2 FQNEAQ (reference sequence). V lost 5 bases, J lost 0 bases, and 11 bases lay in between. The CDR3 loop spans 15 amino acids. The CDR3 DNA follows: TGTGCCAGCAGCATAGACGTAAGCTCCTACAATGAGCAGTTCTTC. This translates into CASSIDVSSYNEQFF.

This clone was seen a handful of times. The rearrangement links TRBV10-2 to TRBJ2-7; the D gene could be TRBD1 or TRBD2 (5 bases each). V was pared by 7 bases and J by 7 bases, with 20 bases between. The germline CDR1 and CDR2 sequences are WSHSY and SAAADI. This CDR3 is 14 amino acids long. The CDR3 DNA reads TGCGCCAGCAAGCCCCCTACCCCCTGGGGGGAGCAGTACTTC. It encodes CASKPPTPWGEQYF.

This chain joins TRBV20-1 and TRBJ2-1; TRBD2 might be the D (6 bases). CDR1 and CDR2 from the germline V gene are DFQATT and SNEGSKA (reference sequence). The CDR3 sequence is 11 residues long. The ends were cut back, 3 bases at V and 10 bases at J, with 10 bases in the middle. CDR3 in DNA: TGCAGTGCTAGTGGAGGGACCGAGCAGTTCTTC. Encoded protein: CSASGGTEQFF.

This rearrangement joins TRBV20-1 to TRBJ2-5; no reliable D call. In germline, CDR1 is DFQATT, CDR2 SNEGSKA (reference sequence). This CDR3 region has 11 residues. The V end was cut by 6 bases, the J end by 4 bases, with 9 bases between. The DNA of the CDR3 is TGCAGTGCGCCGCCCCGAGAGACCCAGTACTTC. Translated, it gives CSAPPRETQYF.

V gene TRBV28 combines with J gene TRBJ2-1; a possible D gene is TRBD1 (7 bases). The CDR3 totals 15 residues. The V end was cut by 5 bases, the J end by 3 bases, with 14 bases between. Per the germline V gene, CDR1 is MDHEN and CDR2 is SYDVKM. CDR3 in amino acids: CASSTPGGIYNEQFF. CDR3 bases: TGTGCCAGCAGTACTCCAGGGGGGATCTACAATGAGCAGTTCTTC.

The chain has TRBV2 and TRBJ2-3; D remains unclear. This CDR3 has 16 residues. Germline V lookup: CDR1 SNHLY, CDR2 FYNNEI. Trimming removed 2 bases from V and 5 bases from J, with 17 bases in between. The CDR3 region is CASSERRFSRLDTQYF. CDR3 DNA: TGTGCCAGCAGTGAACGGAGATTTTCCAGGTTAGATACGCAGTATTTT.

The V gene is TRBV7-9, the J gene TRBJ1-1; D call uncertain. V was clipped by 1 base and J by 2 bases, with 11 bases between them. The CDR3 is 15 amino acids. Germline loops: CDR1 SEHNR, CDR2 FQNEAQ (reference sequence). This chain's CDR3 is CASSLEQVLNTEAFF. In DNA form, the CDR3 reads TGTGCCAGCAGCTTAGAGCAGGTCCTCAACACTGAAGCTTTCTTT.

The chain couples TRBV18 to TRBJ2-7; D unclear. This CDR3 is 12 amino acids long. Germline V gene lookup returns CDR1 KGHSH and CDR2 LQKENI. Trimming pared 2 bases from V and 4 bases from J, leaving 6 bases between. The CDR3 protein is CASSPAGYEQYF. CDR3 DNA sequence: TGTGCCAGCTCACCAGCAGGTTACGAGCAGTACTTC.

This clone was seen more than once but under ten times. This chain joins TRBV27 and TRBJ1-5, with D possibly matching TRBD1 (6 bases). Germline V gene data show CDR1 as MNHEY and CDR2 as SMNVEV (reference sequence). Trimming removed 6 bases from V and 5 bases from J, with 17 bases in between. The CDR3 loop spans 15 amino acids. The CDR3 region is CASRSIQGGHQPQHF. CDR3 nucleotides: TGTGCCAGCAGGAGTATACAGGGAGGTCATCAGCCCCAGCATTTT.

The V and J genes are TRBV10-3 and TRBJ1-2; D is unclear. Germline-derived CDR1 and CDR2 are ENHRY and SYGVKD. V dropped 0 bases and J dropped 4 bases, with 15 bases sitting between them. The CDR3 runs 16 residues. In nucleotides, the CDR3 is TGTGCCATCAGTGAGTCGTTCGGGGTCTCCTCCTATGGCTACACCTTC. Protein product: CAISESFGVSSYGYTF.

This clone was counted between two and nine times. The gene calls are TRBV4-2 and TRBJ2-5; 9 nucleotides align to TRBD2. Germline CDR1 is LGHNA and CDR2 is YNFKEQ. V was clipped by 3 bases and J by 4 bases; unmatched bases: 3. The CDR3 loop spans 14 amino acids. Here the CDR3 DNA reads TGTGCCAGCAGCCAGACTAGCGGCCCAGAGACCCAGTACTTC. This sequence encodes CASSQTSGPETQYF.

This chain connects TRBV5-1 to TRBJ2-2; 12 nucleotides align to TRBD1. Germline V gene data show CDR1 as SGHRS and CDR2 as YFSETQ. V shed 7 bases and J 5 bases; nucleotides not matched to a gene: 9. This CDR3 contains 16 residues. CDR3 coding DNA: TGCGCCAGCGCTGGGACAGGGGGCGCAAATACCGGGGAGCTGTTTTTT. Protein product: CASAGTGGANTGELFF.

In nucleotides, the CDR3 is TGTGCCAGCAGCATAGGGGTAAATAGCAATCAGCCCCAGCATTTT. Translating it yields CASSIGVNSNQPQHF. The V gene is TRBV5-6, the J gene TRBJ1-5; maybe TRBD1 (5 bases). Trimming took 4 bases from V and 0 from J, leaving 11 bases between them. The CDR3 has 15 amino acids. Germline V gene data show CDR1 as SGHDT and CDR2 as YYEEEE.

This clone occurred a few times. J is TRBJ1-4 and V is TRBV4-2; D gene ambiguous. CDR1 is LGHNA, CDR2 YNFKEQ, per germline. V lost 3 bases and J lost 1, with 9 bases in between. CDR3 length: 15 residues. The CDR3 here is CASSQPEGTNEKLFF. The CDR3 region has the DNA TGTGCCAGCAGCCAGCCCGAGGGAACTAATGAAAAACTGTTTTTT.

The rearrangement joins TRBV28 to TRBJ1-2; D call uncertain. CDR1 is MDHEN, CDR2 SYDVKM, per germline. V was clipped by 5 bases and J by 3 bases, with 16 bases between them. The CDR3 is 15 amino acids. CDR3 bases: TGTGCCAGCAGTAGCCGCGGCAGCGACTACTATGGCTACACCTTC. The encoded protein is CASSSRGSDYYGYTF.

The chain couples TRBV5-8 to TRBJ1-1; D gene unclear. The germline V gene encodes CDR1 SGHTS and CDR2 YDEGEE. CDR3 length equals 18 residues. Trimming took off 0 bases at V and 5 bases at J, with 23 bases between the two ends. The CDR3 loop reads CASSLAGIFSRVGTEAFF. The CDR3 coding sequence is TGTGCCAGCAGCTTGGCCGGAATTTTTTCCCGGGTTGGAACTGAAGCTTTCTTT. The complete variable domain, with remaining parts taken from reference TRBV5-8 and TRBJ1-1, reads EAGVTQSPTHLIKTRGQQATLRCSPISGHTSVYWYQQALGLGLQFLLWYDEGEERNRGNFPPRFSGRQFPNYSSELNVNALELEDSALYLCASSLAGIFSRVGTEAFFGQGTRLTVV.